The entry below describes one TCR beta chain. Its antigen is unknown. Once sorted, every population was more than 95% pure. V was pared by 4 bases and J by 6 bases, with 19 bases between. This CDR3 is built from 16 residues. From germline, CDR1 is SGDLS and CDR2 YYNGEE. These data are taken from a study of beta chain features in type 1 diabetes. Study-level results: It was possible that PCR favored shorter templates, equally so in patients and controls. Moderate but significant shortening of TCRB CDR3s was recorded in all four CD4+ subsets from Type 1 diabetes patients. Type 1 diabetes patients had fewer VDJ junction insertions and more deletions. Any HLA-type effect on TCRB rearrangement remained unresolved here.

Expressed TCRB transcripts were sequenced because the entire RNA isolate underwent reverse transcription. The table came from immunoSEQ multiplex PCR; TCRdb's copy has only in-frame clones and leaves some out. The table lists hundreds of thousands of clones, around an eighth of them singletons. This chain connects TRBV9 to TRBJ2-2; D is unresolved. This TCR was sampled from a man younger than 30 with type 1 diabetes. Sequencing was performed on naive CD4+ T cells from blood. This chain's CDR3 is CASSMTGSHVAGELFF. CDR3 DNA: TGTGCCAGCAGCATGACCGGGTCCCACGTGGCCGGGGAGCTGTTTTTT.